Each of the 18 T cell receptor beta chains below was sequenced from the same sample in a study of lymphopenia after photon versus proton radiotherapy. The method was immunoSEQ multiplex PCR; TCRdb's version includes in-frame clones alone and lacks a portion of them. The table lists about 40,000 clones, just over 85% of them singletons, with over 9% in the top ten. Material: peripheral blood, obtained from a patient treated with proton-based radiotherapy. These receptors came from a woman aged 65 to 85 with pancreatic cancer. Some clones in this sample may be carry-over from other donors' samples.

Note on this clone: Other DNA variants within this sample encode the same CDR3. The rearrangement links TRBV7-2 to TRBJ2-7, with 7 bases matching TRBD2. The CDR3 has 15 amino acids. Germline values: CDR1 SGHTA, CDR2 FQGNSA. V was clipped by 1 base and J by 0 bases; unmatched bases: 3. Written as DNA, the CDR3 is TGTGCCAGCAGCTTAGGCCTAGCGGTCTCCTACGAGCAGTACTTC. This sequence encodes CASSLGLAVSYEQYF.

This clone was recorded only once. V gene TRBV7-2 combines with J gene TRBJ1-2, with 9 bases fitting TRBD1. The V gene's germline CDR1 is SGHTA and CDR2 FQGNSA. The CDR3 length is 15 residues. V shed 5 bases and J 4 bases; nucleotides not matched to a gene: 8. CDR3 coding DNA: TGTGCCAGCAGCCTATTAGTGGGACAGGGCTATGGCTACACCTTC. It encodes CASSLLVGQGYGYTF.

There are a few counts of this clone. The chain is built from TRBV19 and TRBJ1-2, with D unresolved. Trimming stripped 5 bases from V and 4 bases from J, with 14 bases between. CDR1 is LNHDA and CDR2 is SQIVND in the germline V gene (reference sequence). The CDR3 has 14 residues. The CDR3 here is CASSPTRDPYGYTF. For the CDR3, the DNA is TGTGCCAGTAGTCCAACGAGGGATCCCTATGGCTACACCTTC.

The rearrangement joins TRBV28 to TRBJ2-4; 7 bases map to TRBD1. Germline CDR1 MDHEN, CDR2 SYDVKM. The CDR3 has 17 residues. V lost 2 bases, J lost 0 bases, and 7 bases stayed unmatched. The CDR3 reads CASSLVGQDLAKNIQYF. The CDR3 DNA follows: TGTGCCAGCAGTTTAGTTGGACAGGACTTAGCCAAAAACATTCAGTACTTC.

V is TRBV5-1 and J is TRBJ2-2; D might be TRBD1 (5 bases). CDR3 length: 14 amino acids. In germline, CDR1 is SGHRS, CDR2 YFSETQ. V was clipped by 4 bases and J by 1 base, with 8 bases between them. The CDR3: CASSPGQNTGELFF. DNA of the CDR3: TGCGCCAGCAGCCCCGGACAGAACACCGGGGAGCTGTTTTTT.

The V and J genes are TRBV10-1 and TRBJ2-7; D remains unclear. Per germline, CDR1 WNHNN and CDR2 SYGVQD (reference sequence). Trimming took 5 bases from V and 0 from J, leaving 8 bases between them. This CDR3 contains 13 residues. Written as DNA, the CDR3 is TGCGCCAGCAGTAAGAGGAACTCCTACGAGCAGTACTTC. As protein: CASSKRNSYEQYF.

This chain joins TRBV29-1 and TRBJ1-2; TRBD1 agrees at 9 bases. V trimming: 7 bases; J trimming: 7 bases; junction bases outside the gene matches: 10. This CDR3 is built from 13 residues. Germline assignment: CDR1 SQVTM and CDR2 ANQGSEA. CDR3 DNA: TGCAGCGACCCCCCGGGACAGGGAGGTGGCTACACCTTC. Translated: CSDPPGQGGGYTF.

The CDR3 nucleotides read TGTGCCAGCAGCTTAGCTGGGCAGGGGGCGCCGGTAGGATATGGCTACACCTTC. Translated: CASSLAGQGAPVGYGYTF. The chain recombines TRBV7-8 with TRBJ1-2; 8 bases agree with TRBD1. The J segment lost 5 bases and the V segment lost 0 bases, leaving 14 bases of the junction unmatched. Germline lookup yields CDR1 SGHVS and CDR2 FQNEAQ. The CDR3 consists of 18 residues. The variable domain in full, with the rest retrieved from reference TRBV7-8 and TRBJ1-2, is GAGVSQSPRYKVAKRGQDVALRCDPISGHVSLFWYQQALGQGPEFLTYFQNEAQLDKSGLPSDRFFAERPEGSVSTLKIQRTQQEDSAVYLCASSLAGQGAPVGYGYTFGSGTRLTVV.

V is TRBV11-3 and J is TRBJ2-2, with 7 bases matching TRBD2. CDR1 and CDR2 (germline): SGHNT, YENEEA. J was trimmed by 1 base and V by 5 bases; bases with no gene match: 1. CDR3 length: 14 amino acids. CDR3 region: CASSGRVNTGELFF. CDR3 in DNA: TGTGCCAGCAGCGGGAGGGTGAACACCGGGGAGCTGTTTTTT. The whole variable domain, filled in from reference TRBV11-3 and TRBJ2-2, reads EAGVVQSPRYKIIEKKQPVAFWCNPISGHNTLYWYLQNLGQGPELLIRYENEEAVDDSQLPKDRFSAERLKGVDSTLKIQPAELGDSAVYLCASSGRVNTGELFFGEGSRLTVL.

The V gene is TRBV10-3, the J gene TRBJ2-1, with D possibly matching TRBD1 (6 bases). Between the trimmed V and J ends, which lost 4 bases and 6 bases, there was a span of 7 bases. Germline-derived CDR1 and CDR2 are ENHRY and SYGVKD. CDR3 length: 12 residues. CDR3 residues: CAISGTANEQFF. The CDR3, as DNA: TGTGCCATCAGTGGGACAGCCAATGAGCAGTTCTTC.

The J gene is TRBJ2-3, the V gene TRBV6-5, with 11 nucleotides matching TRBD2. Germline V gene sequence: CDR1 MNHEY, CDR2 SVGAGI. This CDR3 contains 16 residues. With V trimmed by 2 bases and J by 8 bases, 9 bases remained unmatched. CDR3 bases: TGTGCCAGCAGTTACGGGCCGACTAGCGGGAAAGGTACGCAGTATTTT. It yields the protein CASSYGPTSGKGTQYF.

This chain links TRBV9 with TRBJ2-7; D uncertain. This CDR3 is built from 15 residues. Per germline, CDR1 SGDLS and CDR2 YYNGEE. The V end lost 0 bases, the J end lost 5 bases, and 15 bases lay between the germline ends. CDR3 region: CASSVALSSGHEQYF. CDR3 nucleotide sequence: TGTGCCAGCAGCGTAGCTTTATCCAGTGGCCACGAGCAGTACTTC.

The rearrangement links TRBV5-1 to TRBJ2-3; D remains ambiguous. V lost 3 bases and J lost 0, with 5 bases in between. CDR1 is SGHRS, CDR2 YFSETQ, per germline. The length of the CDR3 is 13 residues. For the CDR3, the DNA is TGCGCCAGCAGCTCCCCTAGCACAGATACGCAGTATTTT. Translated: CASSSPSTDTQYF.

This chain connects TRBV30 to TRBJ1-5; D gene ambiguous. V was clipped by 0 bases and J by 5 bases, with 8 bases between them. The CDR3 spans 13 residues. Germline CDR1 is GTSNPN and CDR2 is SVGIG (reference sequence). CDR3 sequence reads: CAWSVSAHQPQHF. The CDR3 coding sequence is TGTGCCTGGAGTGTGAGTGCCCATCAGCCCCAGCATTTT.

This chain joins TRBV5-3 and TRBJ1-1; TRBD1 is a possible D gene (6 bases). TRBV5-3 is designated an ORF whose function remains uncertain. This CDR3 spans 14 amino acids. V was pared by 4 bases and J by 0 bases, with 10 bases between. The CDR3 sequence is CARSPTGLNTEAFF. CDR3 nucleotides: TGTGCCAGAAGCCCAACAGGGCTGAACACTGAAGCTTTCTTT.

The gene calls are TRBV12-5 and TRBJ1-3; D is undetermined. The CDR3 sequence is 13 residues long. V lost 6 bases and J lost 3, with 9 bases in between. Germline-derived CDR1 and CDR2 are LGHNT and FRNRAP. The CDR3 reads CASGPTNGNTIYF. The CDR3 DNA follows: TGTGCTAGTGGCCCGACAAATGGAAACACCATATATTTT.

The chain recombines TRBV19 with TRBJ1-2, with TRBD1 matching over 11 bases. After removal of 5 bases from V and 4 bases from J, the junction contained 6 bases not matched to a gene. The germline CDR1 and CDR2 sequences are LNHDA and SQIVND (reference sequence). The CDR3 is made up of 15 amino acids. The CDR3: CASSPRDRGAYGYTF. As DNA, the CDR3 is TGTGCCAGTAGTCCGAGGGACAGGGGGGCCTATGGCTACACCTTC.

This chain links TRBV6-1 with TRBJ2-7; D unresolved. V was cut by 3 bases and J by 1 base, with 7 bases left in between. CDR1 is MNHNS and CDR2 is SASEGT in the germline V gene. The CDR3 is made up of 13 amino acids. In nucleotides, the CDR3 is TGTGCCAGCAGTGAGGCCAAATCCTACGAGCAGTACTTC. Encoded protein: CASSEAKSYEQYF.